Sequencing of this T cell receptor beta chain was carried out in a study of T cell changes during pregnancy in multiple sclerosis. Generated by immunoSEQ multiplex PCR, the TCRdb table keeps only in-frame clones and is missing some. Found here are tens of thousands of clones, around 90% of them singletons; the top ten hold 0.5%. Trimming left V 10 bases short and J 6 bases short, with 17 bases between. Germline V CDR1 and CDR2: ENHRY, SYGVKD. This CDR3 is 13 amino acids long. The chain couples TRBV10-3 to TRBJ2-3; D possibly corresponds to TRBD2 (6 bases). The source material was CD4+ T cells from peripheral blood mononuclear cells, sampled in the third trimester of pregnancy. The clonotype originates from a female donor with multiple sclerosis, enrolled in a pregnancy study. The CDR3 loop reads CATIPVSGDTQYF. The CDR3 DNA reads as TGTGCCACCATCCCGGTGAGCGGGGATACGCAGTATTTT.